A single sample is the source of the 12 T cell receptor beta chains below, sequenced in a study of T cell responses to AZD1222 COVID-19 vaccine. Here immunoSEQ multiplex PCR was the method, and the copy in TCRdb shows in-frame clones only, minus some. The sample lists some 160,000 clones, around 88% occurring once. The sequencing here drew on peripheral blood, taken 28 days after the second AZD1222 dose. The receptor source for this set is an adult who received the AZD1222 COVID-19 vaccine.

The chain has TRBV19 and TRBJ1-1; the match to TRBD1 covers 8 bases. CDR1 and CDR2 from the germline V gene are LNHDA and SQIVND (reference sequence). The J segment lost 3 bases and the V segment lost 0 bases, leaving 3 bases of the junction unmatched. This CDR3 is 15 amino acids long. CDR3 residues: CASSIDRQGYTEAFF. Here the CDR3 DNA reads TGTGCCAGTAGTATAGATCGACAGGGGTACACTGAAGCTTTCTTT.

The rearrangement uses TRBV5-1 and TRBJ1-1; D might be TRBD1 (5 bases). The ends were cut back, 3 bases at V and 4 bases at J, with 16 bases in the middle. Germline V gene lookup returns CDR1 SGHRS and CDR2 YFSETQ. The CDR3 has 15 amino acids. The CDR3 DNA is TGCGCCAGCAGCTCCTCCCAGGGAGGTGCCACTGAAGCTTTCTTT. Its translation: CASSSSQGGATEAFF.

The chain is built from TRBV28 and TRBJ1-1; possible D gene TRBD1, 5 bases. The CDR3 runs to 15 residues. Trimming took 7 bases from V and 2 from J, leaving 17 bases between them. CDR1 and CDR2 from the germline V gene are MDHEN and SYDVKM. The CDR3 protein is CASNPTRGGNTEAFF. For the CDR3, the DNA is TGTGCCAGCAATCCTACGCGTGGGGGAAACACTGAAGCTTTCTTT.

The rearrangement joins TRBV2 to TRBJ1-1, with a tentative D call TRBD1 (5 bases). This CDR3 is 14 amino acids long. The germline V gene has CDR1 SNHLY and CDR2 FYNNEI. V was clipped by 6 bases and J by 1 base, with 12 bases between them. CDR3 DNA: TGTGCCAGCAGCCCTATCACAGGGAACACTGAAGCTTTCTTT. Encoded protein: CASSPITGNTEAFF. Supplemented by reference TRBV2 and TRBJ1-1, the full variable domain reads EPEVTQTPSHQVTQMGQEVILRCVPISNHLYFYWYRQILGQKVEFLVSFYNNEISEKSEIFDDQFSVERPDGSNFTLKIRSTKLEDSAMYFCASSPITGNTEAFFGQGTRLTVV.

The V and J genes are TRBV5-1 and TRBJ1-2, with D possibly matching TRBD1 (5 bases). V was clipped by 0 bases and J by 3 bases, with 9 bases between them. The CDR3 has 14 residues. Germline V gene data show CDR1 as SGHRS and CDR2 as YFSETQ. CDR3 nucleotide sequence: TGCGCCAGCAGCTTGGGTGTGACAGACTATGGCTACACCTTC. It specifies CASSLGVTDYGYTF. Variable domain in full (rest from reference TRBV5-1 and TRBJ1-2): KAGVTQTPRYLIKTRGQQVTLSCSPISGHRSVSWYQQTPGQGLQFLFEYFSETQRNKGNFPGRFSGRQFSNSRSEMNVSTLELGDSALYLCASSLGVTDYGYTFGSGTRLTVV.

This clone was recorded a few times. The chain couples TRBV4-2 to TRBJ1-4; no clear D. Per germline, CDR1 LGHNA and CDR2 YNFKEQ. The V end was cut by 5 bases, the J end by 8 bases, with 15 bases between. The CDR3 loop spans 14 amino acids. CDR3 in amino acids: CASSSRAAEEKLFF. Here the CDR3 DNA reads TGTGCCAGCAGCTCCCGGGCAGCGGAGGAAAAACTGTTTTTT.

V is TRBV3-1 (or the pseudogene TRBV3-2) and J is TRBJ2-7, with D perhaps TRBD1 (5 bases). With 4 bases removed from V and 2 bases from J, the gap between germline ends came to 9 bases. This CDR3 has 13 residues. The germline V gene encodes CDR1 LGHDT and CDR2 YNNKEL (reference sequence). For the CDR3, the DNA is TGTGCCAGCAGCCCAGGGTTGCCCTACGAGCAGTACTTC. As protein: CASSPGLPYEQYF.

This clone occurred a few times. The chain combines TRBV29-1 with TRBJ1-5; weak D call: TRBD1 (6 bases). The germline V gene has CDR1 SQVTM and CDR2 ANQGSEA. The CDR3 totals 13 residues. With 6 bases removed from V and 5 bases from J, the gap between germline ends came to 14 bases. In DNA, the CDR3 is TGCAGCGTCGCTGGCAACAGGGATCAGCCCCAGCATTTT. Translated, it gives CSVAGNRDQPQHF. The full variable domain, in which reference TRBV29-1 and TRBJ1-5 provide the parts outside the CDR3, is SAVISQKPSRDICQRGTSLTIQCQVDSQVTMMFWYRQQPGQSLTLIATANQGSEATYESGFVIDKFPISRPNLTFSTLTVSNMSPEDSSIYLCSVAGNRDQPQHFGDGTRLSIL.

This chain joins TRBV4-1 and TRBJ1-2, with D maybe TRBD1 (5 bases). CDR1 and CDR2 (germline): MGHRA, YSYEKL. The CDR3 contains 15 residues. V lost 1 base and J 3 bases, leaving 12 bases between the germline ends. The chain's CDR3 is CASSQVPGRDYGYTF. As DNA, the CDR3 is TGCGCCAGCAGCCAAGTGCCGGGGCGAGACTATGGCTACACCTTC.

This chain links TRBV7-9 with TRBJ2-3; D is possibly TRBD2 (6 bases). Trimming removed 5 bases at V and 2 bases at J, with 11 bases between. The CDR3 covers 14 residues. The V gene's germline CDR1 is SEHNR and CDR2 FQNEAQ (reference sequence). The CDR3 region has the DNA TGTGCCAGCAGCCCAACGGGGGTCACAGATACGCAGTATTTT. It encodes CASSPTGVTDTQYF.

The chain combines TRBV7-2 with TRBJ2-2, with 7 bases matching TRBD2. With V trimmed by 7 bases and J by 4 bases, 6 bases remained unmatched. Germline V gene data show CDR1 as SGHTA and CDR2 as FQGNSA. The length of the CDR3 is 14 residues. CDR3 residues: CASIWAGVTGELFF. Here the CDR3 DNA reads TGTGCCAGCATTTGGGCGGGGGTCACCGGGGAGCTGTTTTTT.

This clone was observed a handful of times. The rearrangement uses TRBV7-9 and TRBJ1-5; D remains ambiguous. CDR1 and CDR2 (germline): SEHNR, FQNEAQ (reference sequence). The V end lost 2 bases, the J end lost 4 bases, and 6 bases lay between the germline ends. CDR3 size: 13 residues. CDR3 sequence (DNA): TGTGCCAGCAGCTTAAAAGGGAATCAGCCCCAGCATTTT. It is translated as CASSLKGNQPQHF.